One T cell receptor beta chain is described in this entry. Sequencing used immunoSEQ multiplex PCR; TCRdb keeps in-frame clones, though not all of them. The sample contains fewer than 400,000 clones, around four fifths of which appear only once. The sample comes from a study of blood T cell repertoires in COVID-19. V lost 4 bases, J lost 4 bases, and 15 bases stayed unmatched. This CDR3 region has 18 residues. CDR1 and CDR2 from the germline V gene are MRHNA and SNTAGT. The V gene is TRBV6-4, the J gene TRBJ2-7; 11 nucleotides match TRBD2. Sequencing input: peripheral blood. The origin of this receptor is a man between 25 and 39 years old with active or convalescent COVID-19. The DNA for the CDR3 is TGTGCCAGCAGTGCCCATCCAACCGGGACTAGCGGATTGTACGAGCAGTACTTC. Amino acids: CASSAHPTGTSGLYEQYF.